This is a list of T cell receptor beta chains from one sample in a study of early T cells in non-severe SARS-CoV-2 infection. MiXCR, applied by TCRdb to the 5' RACE reads, yields one record per CDR3 protein. The sample contains over 30,000 distinct CDR3 sequences, approximately 7.2% of which appear only once. The specimen comprised whole blood, sampled at baseline. The origin of the receptors is an adult who was a healthcare worker with PCR-confirmed SARS-CoV-2 infection or an uninfected control (not recorded which). Both conserved end residues are part of each CDR3. Each record gives: clone size, J gene, V gene, CDR3 protein. Some rows mark clone size as missing; the rest say once, few, many or name a class of expanded clone.

size: many
J: TRBJ2-7
V: TRBV2
CDR3: CASSEGLVEVFYEQYF

size: few
J: TRBJ1-1
V: TRBV7-9
CDR3: CASGWGTAPWMDTEAFF

size: few
J: TRBJ1-1
V: TRBV12-2
CDR3: CARSTGNMNTEAFF

size: many
J: TRBJ2-5
V: TRBV5-6
CDR3: CASSLGPGETQYF

size: many
J: TRBJ2-2
V: TRBV7-6
CDR3: CASLQGVGTGELFF

size: many
J: TRBJ2-1
V: TRBV27
CDR3: CASTSYNEQFF

size: many
J: TRBJ2-7
V: TRBV11-2
CDR3: CASSLIWTPREQYF

size: .
J: TRBJ2-3
V: TRBV20-1
CDR3: CSASWQGTDTQYF

size: .
J: TRBJ2-3
V: TRBV20-1
CDR3: CSARAAGGTDTQYF

size: many
J: TRBJ2-7
V: TRBV10-3
CDR3: CAISDPDTGRGEQYF

size: many
J: TRBJ1-5
V: TRBV20-1
CDR3: CSASAGNQPQHF